These 15 T cell receptor beta chains were sequenced from one sample in a study of T-cell reconstitution after alpha-beta-depleted transplantation in children (dated by TCRdb to about 2016). Receptor amplification or capture employed PCR. For sequencing, an Illumina HiSeq 2500 was employed. TCR libraries were prepared with molecular barcoding, using unique molecular identifiers to normalize TCRbeta repertoire quantification. TCRdb trimmed public reads at Q25 via fastp, called clones via MiXCR and kept in-frame beta chains. Identical CDR3 protein sequences are pooled into one entry, listed with their most common genes and DNA. The sample table holds about 180,000 distinct CDR3 sequences, of which over 8.5% were seen once. The ten biggest clones cover roughly an eighth of the sample. The treatment or condition tag for this specimen amounts to: allogeneic hematopoietic cell transplantation with graft depleted of TCRalphabeta T cells and CD19 B cells.

The specimen comprised PBMCs, sampled before TCRalphabeta/CD19-depleted stem cell transplant. These receptors all stem from a boy aged 2 to 10 with acute myeloid leukemia, due to receive a stem cell transplant.

This clonotype was detected many times. The chain employs TRBV7-3 and TRBJ2-2; D not certain. Trimming shortened V by 2 bases and J by 6 bases, and 7 bases separated the two germline ends. The CDR3 covers 13 residues. The germline V gene encodes CDR1 SGHTA and CDR2 FQGTGA. CDR3 coding DNA: TGTGCCAGCAGCTTAGCTAGGGCCGGGGAGCTGTTTTTT. Encoded protein: CASSLARAGELFF.

This clonotype was detected ten times or more. The junction and the germline gene differ at one end; a read error may be behind it. The rearrangement joins TRBV5-1 to TRBJ2-7; D might be TRBD1 (5 bases). Germline CDR1 SGHRS, CDR2 YFSETQ. CDR3 length: 15 residues. The CDR3 DNA reads TGCGCCAGCACCTTGGCTCCGACAGTGGGCTACGAGCAGTACTTC. This translates into CASTLAPTVGYEQYF.

This clonotype was picked up many times. The genes are TRBV5-1 and TRBJ1-6, with D unresolved. The germline CDR1 and CDR2 sequences are SGHRS and YFSETQ. V lost 2 bases, J lost 7 bases, and 13 bases lay in between. The CDR3 runs to 15 residues. The CDR3 here is CASSFSGLGNSPLHF. The CDR3 region has the DNA TGCGCCAGCAGCTTTTCCGGGTTAGGGAATTCACCCCTCCACTTT.

This clonotype was detected a few times. This chain uses TRBV6-1 with TRBJ2-7; D is tentatively TRBD1 or TRBD2 (6 bases each). The CDR3 extends over 18 amino acids. With 3 bases removed from V and 2 bases from J, the gap between germline ends came to 23 bases. Per germline, CDR1 MNHNS and CDR2 SASEGT. The CDR3 DNA is TGTGCCAGCAGTGACAGTGGGGCTGGGGGGCCCATTCCCTACGAGCAGTACTTC. Residues: CASSDSGAGGPIPYEQYF.

In its sample, this clonotype was seen many times. The chain carries TRBV20-1 and TRBJ2-3, with 11 nucleotides matching TRBD2. The germline V gene has CDR1 DFQATT and CDR2 SNEGSKA (reference sequence). The CDR3 is 15 residues long. After removal of 6 bases from V and 2 bases from J, the junction contained 7 bases not matched to a gene. The CDR3: CSAPGLADSTDTQYF. The CDR3 DNA follows: TGCAGTGCGCCGGGACTAGCGGACTCCACAGATACGCAGTATTTT.

This clonotype was found many times. The chain employs TRBV6-2 or TRBV6-3 and TRBJ2-3; 11 positions agree with TRBD2. CDR3 length: 16 amino acids. The J segment lost 4 bases and the V segment lost 6 bases, leaving 9 bases of the junction unmatched. CDR1 is MNHEY, CDR2 SVGEGT, per germline. This chain's CDR3 is CASRHASGGSPDTQYF. CDR3 in DNA: TGTGCCAGCAGACACGCTAGCGGGGGGAGTCCAGATACGCAGTATTTT.

There are a few counts of this clonotype. The rearrangement joins TRBV7-9 to TRBJ1-6; weak D call: TRBD1 (5 bases). CDR1 and CDR2 (germline): SEHNR, FQNEAQ (reference sequence). The length of the CDR3 is 17 residues. Between the trimmed V and J ends, which lost 5 bases and 11 bases, there was a span of 25 bases. The CDR3: CASSLEKGSGLVPPLHF. DNA for the CDR3: TGTGCCAGCAGCCTCGAAAAGGGATCGGGACTGGTTCCACCCCTCCACTTT.

This clonotype was observed at least ten times. The chain employs TRBV12-3 or TRBV12-4 and TRBJ2-7, with D tentatively TRBD2 (5 bases). The CDR3 has 14 residues. V shed 5 bases and J shed 4 bases, with 15 bases lying between them. DNA for the CDR3: TGTGCCAGCAGTACGGACTTGCCCGGGTACGAGCAGTACTTC. Translating it yields CASSTDLPGYEQYF.

This clonotype was seen repeatedly, ten times or more. One end of the junction fails to match germline, which may point to a read error. This rearrangement joins TRBV29-1 to TRBJ1-3; no reliable D call. The CDR3 extends over 13 amino acids. Germline values: CDR1 SQVTM, CDR2 ANQGSEA. Here the CDR3 reads CSVEDNSGNTIYF. In DNA, the CDR3 is TGCAGCGTAGAAGATAACTCTGGAAACACCATATATTTT.

This clonotype was recorded many times. The chain combines TRBV3-1 with TRBJ1-2, with 8 bases lining up with TRBD1. There are 14 residues in the CDR3. Germline V CDR1 and CDR2: LGHDT, YNNKEL (reference sequence). Losses at the gene ends were 0 bases for V and 6 bases for J; bases not matched to a gene: 3. The CDR3 bases are TGTGCCAGCAGCCAAGAAAACAGGGGGAATGGCTACACCTTC. Its translation: CASSQENRGNGYTF.

To note about this clonotype: A single base separates this from a much larger clone, so it may be a read error. V usage is TRBV18 and J usage is TRBJ2-7, with D tentatively TRBD1 (6 bases). Per germline, CDR1 KGHSH and CDR2 LQKENI. The CDR3 is 13 amino acids. V was trimmed by 4 bases and J by 1 base, leaving 8 bases between them. CDR3 nucleotide sequence: TGTGCCAGCTCACGGGACAAATCCTACGAGCAGTACGTC. Protein: CASSRDKSYEQYV.

This clonotype has ten or more counts. The chain employs TRBV4-1 and TRBJ2-5; D not resolved. Per the germline V gene, CDR1 is MGHRA and CDR2 is YSYEKL. The V end lost 1 base, the J end lost 5 bases, and 2 bases lay between the germline ends. The CDR3 is 11 residues long. In DNA form, the CDR3 reads TGCGCCAGCAGCCAAGCGGAGACCCAGTACTTC. Amino acid sequence: CASSQAETQYF.

This clonotype was picked up many times. The chain uses TRBV28 and TRBJ2-7, with a possible D match to TRBD1 (6 bases). This CDR3 region has 15 residues. The germline V and J ends were trimmed by 3 bases and 5 bases, with 17 bases remaining between them. CDR1 MDHEN and CDR2 SYDVKM come from the germline V gene. CDR3 coding DNA: TGTGCCAGCAGTTTCCCTAGCCAGGGGAAGAACGAGCAGTACTTC. It is translated as CASSFPSQGKNEQYF.

This clonotype was detected ten times or more. The chain employs TRBV29-1 and TRBJ1-1, with a tentative D call TRBD1 (5 bases). V shed 6 bases and J shed 6 bases, with 14 bases lying between them. Germline V lookup: CDR1 SQVTM, CDR2 ANQGSEA. CDR3 size: 12 residues. The CDR3 DNA reads as TGCAGCGTGGCACAACCGGGACCTGAAGCTTTCTTT. Protein: CSVAQPGPEAFF.

In this sample, this clonotype turned up many times. The chain couples TRBV7-9 to TRBJ2-3; D is unresolved. The CDR3 has 16 amino acids. Trimming left V 5 bases short and J 2 bases short, with 17 bases between. Germline values: CDR1 SEHNR, CDR2 FQNEAQ (reference sequence). The CDR3 spells CASSLEERWNTDTQYF. The DNA of the CDR3 is TGTGCCAGCAGCCTAGAAGAAAGATGGAACACAGATACGCAGTATTTT. The whole variable domain, remainder taken from reference TRBV7-9 and TRBJ2-3, is DTGVSQNPRHKITKRGQNVTFRCDPISEHNRLYWYRQTLGQGPEFLTYFQNEAQLEKSRLLSDRFSAERPKGSFSTLEIQRTEQGDSAMYLCASSLEERWNTDTQYFGPGTRLTVL.